This is a list of T cell receptor beta chains from one sample in a study of OX40 agonist ivuxolimab in advanced cancers. Sequenced by immunoSEQ multiplex PCR; TCRdb stores in-frame clones only, minus some. The data contain around 81,000 clones, around 84% of them singletons. The specimen comprised CD4+ or CD8+ T cells sorted from blood, sampled in a trial of the OX40 agonist ivuxolimab. The receptors shown here come from an adult with an advanced solid tumor such as melanoma, head and neck, liver or kidney cancer. The CDR3 runs from the conserved cysteine through the conserved F or W. The D gene is left open where the match is weak. Size values are once, few and many counts, or a class for expanded clones, and some rows have none.

D	V	size	J	CDR3	DNA
NA	TRBV4-2	NA	TRBJ2-7	CASSQDSAYEQYF	TGTGCCAGCAGCCAAGACAGTGCCTACGAGCAGTACTTC
TRBD2	TRBV18	few	TRBJ2-7	CASSPNISGRAVEQYF	TGTGCCAGCTCACCAAATATCAGCGGGAGGGCCGTCGAGCAGTACTTC
NA	TRBV5-1	NA	TRBJ2-2	CASSSTSNAGELFF	TGCGCCAGCAGCTCCACAAGCAATGCCGGGGAGCTGTTTTTT
NA	TRBV19	NA	TRBJ2-1	CASSLGGSSYNEQFF	TGTGCCAGTAGTTTGGGGGGTAGCTCCTACAATGAGCAGTTCTTC
NA	TRBV5-1	NA	TRBJ2-7	CASSPGTNSYEQYF	TGCGCCAGCAGTCCCGGGACAAACTCATACGAGCAGTACTTC
NA	TRBV7-2	NA	TRBJ2-3	CASSLAQPGDRLYF	TGTGCCAGCAGCTTAGCCCAACCAGGGGACCGCCTGTATTTT
NA	TRBV27	NA	TRBJ2-1	CASRSTAFSYNEQFF	TGTGCCAGCAGATCAACAGCCTTCTCCTACAATGAGCAGTTCTTC
TRBD2	TRBV7-2	few	TRBJ2-1	CASSAGVEQFF	TGTGCCAGCAGCGCGGGGGTTGAGCAGTTCTTC
NA	TRBV18	NA	TRBJ1-5	CASSPPGFPPQHF	TGTGCCAGCTCACCCCCGGGTTTCCCGCCCCAGCATTTT
NA	TRBV7-8	NA	TRBJ1-3	CASSLVATQASVDTIYF	TGTGCCAGCAGCTTAGTGGCCACACAGGCCTCTGTGGACACCATATATTTT
TRBD1	TRBV7-8	NA	TRBJ2-5	CASSLGRQGTPETQYF	TGTGCCAGCAGCTTAGGACGACAGGGGACCCCAGAGACCCAGTACTTC
NA	TRBV14	NA	TRBJ1-1	CASSRLQVLNTEAFF	TGTGCCAGCAGCCGACTACAGGTTTTGAACACTGAAGCTTTCTTT
TRBD2	TRBV10-3	NA	TRBJ2-2	CAITAGVGELFF	TGTGCCATCACCGCGGGGGTCGGGGAGCTGTTTTTT
NA	TRBV18	NA	TRBJ2-5	CASSPLLTNQETQYF	TGTGCCAGCTCACCGCTACTGACAAACCAAGAGACCCAGTACTTC
TRBD1	TRBV28	large	TRBJ2-5	CASSYRGDQETQYF	TGTGCCAGCAGTTACAGGGGGGATCAAGAGACCCAGTACTTC
NA	TRBV28	NA	TRBJ1-2	CASSVRDGGGYTF	TGTGCCAGCAGTGTCAGGGACGGAGGGGGCTACACCTTC
NA	TRBV30	few	TRBJ1-5	CAWTRDSNQPQHF	TGTGCCTGGACCCGGGATAGCAATCAGCCCCAGCATTTT
NA	TRBV28	few	TRBJ2-7	CASSLHRVRRAGEQYF	TGTGCCAGCAGTTTACACAGAGTTCGGAGGGCTGGGGAGCAGTACTTC
NA	TRBV28	once	TRBJ2-2	CASSLLPEVTGELFF	TGTGCCAGCAGTTTACTCCCCGAGGTCACCGGGGAGCTGTTTTTT
TRBD1	TRBV25-1	NA	TRBJ1-6	CASSASGGSPLHF	TGTGCCAGCAGTGCTTCAGGGGGTTCACCCCTCCACTTT
TRBD1	TRBV2	NA	TRBJ1-5	CASPRDRGRYSNQPQHF	TGTGCCAGCCCTCGGGACAGGGGGCGGTATAGCAATCAGCCCCAGCATTTT
NA	TRBV7-3	once	TRBJ2-1	CASSLRVTESYNEQFF	TGTGCCAGCAGCTTAAGGGTGACAGAGTCCTACAATGAGCAGTTCTTC
TRBD1	TRBV28	NA	TRBJ1-4	CASSLSGAGGSEKLFF	TGTGCCAGCAGTTTAAGTGGGGCAGGGGGCAGTGAAAAACTGTTTTTT
NA	TRBV6-5	once	TRBJ2-2	CASRGIGTGELFF	TGTGCCAGCAGGGGAATCGGTACCGGGGAGCTGTTTTTT
NA	TRBV7-2	NA	TRBJ2-1	CASTFLPEATNEQFF	TGTGCCAGCACCTTCTTACCGGAAGCCACCAATGAGCAGTTCTTC
NA	TRBV2	NA	TRBJ2-7	CASTPLKEVNYEQYF	TGTGCCAGCACGCCCCTCAAGGAGGTCAACTACGAGCAGTACTTC
NA	TRBV18	NA	TRBJ2-1	CASSPGTSSFEQFF	TGTGCCAGCTCACCGGGGACAAGTTCGTTTGAGCAGTTCTTC
NA	TRBV4-3	NA	TRBJ2-6	CASSQLGANVLTF	TGCGCCAGCAGCCAACTTGGGGCCAACGTCCTGACTTTC
NA	TRBV9	NA	TRBJ2-1	CASSRGDSGYNEQFF	TGTGCCAGCAGTCGTGGGGACTCAGGTTACAATGAGCAGTTCTTC
NA	TRBV28	NA	TRBJ1-2	CASTIAEGLFYGYTF	TGTGCCAGCACCATTGCGGAGGGGCTATTCTATGGCTACACCTTC
TRBD2	TRBV9	NA	TRBJ2-2	CASSVALTSVASTGELFF	TGTGCCAGCAGCGTAGCCTTAACTAGCGTCGCAAGCACCGGGGAGCTGTTTTTT
NA	TRBV21-1	NA	TRBJ1-6	CAHRGGRRDNSPLHF	TGTGCCCATCGTGGGGGTAGGCGCGATAATTCACCCCTCCACTTT
NA	TRBV13	few	TRBJ1-2	CASTQGRANYGYTF	TGTGCCAGCACCCAGGGCCGTGCTAACTATGGCTACACCTTC
NA	TRBV7-9	few	TRBJ1-2	CASSPPGRFYGYTF	TGTGCCAGCAGCCCCCCGGGCAGGTTCTATGGCTACACCTTC
NA	TRBV6-5	NA	TRBJ1-4	CASKALLVGGGKLFF	TGTGCCAGCAAAGCCCTTCTTGTCGGCGGGGGGAAACTGTTTTTT
NA	TRBV28	once	TRBJ1-1	CASSWFSMIDLNTEAFF	TGTGCCAGCAGTTGGTTCTCTATGATAGACCTGAACACTGAAGCTTTCTTT
NA	TRBV10-2	NA	TRBJ1-1	CASSEITARNTEAFF	TGCGCCAGCAGTGAGATAACAGCCAGGAACACTGAAGCTTTCTTT
NA	TRBV21-1	NA	TRBJ1-6	CASTRGTARAKNSPLHF	TGTGCCAGCACCAGGGGAACGGCCCGAGCCAAGAATTCACCCCTCCACTTT